Included here is one TCR beta chain sequence, with context. This clone was picked up a small number of times. The antigen this receptor binds is unknown. No quality values exist for individual bases; no much larger clone is one base distant. The CDR3 regions of human TCRbeta chains were analyzed by immunosequencing. The authors' pipeline ran thus. TCRs in the repertoires were compared against a reference library of SARS-CoV-2-specific TCRs that had been generated with the MIRA antigen-specificity platform. Breadth meant the fraction of unique TCRs that were SARS-CoV-2-associated, whereas depth meant the fraction of total T cells that were SARS-CoV-2-associated. Each spike-specific TCR was assigned to its reactive spike region and to a CD4 or CD8 class using the MIRA data. Log10-transformed breadth and depth values were compared by one-way ANOVA with Sidak's multiple comparisons tests. TCRdb provides this immuneACCESS table in a form limited to in-frame rearrangements. Some clones are lacking; in checked studies, under half of them reflect an unresolved V gene, and why the rest are absent is not known. Clonal size and the V and J genes are those of that table, whereas D and trimming came from the DNA. This sample gives about 160,000 clones in total; 92% of them show up just once. The ten largest clones add up to about 3.3% of the sample.

The data are from a study of T cell responses to AZD1222 COVID-19 vaccine (dated by TCRdb to the early 2020s). A note on the overall study: TCR sequencing covered 233 trial participants: 200 to 220 given two doses of AZD1222 and 26 given two doses of MenACWY control vaccine. Trial participants were enrolled by age into 18-55, 56-69 and 70-plus year subgroups, with approximately 160, 26 and 62 TCR-sequenced participants respectively. Broad study findings and their caveats: Vaccine-associated CD4 TCRs spanned the whole spike protein, with dominant responses in regions 160-218 and 743-854. Reportedly, close to half of the unique spike-specific TCRs recognized epitopes lying outside the regions that are mutated in the B.1.351 and B.1.1.7 variants. Participants were mostly white British, with more females than males. The authors suggested clonal diversity may have been underestimated. Spike-specific TCR breadth and depth rose significantly after two AZD1222 doses compared with day 0 and with MenACWY recipients. Conclusions about previously exposed vaccinees are limited because only 5 or 6 AZD1222 recipients were SARS-CoV-2 seropositive at baseline. Because no samples from the day 14 peak response were available, repertoires could be characterized only after the peak T cell response. The 56-69-year group was small, and its depth increase did not reach significance, likely because of low power.

What this sample's time point label stands for: about 28 days (+/-7) after the second vaccine dose. AZD1222 recipients with second doses at about 4 weeks or about 12 weeks were pooled, because spike-specific TCR depth and breadth did not differ between schedules. Samples from vaccinated people were obtained from the UK trials COV001 and COV002, which included a single-blind randomized controlled phase 2/3 trial of AZD1222 (ChAdOx1 nCoV-19) in healthy adults. For TCRbeta chain sequencing, PBMC samples were collected from trial participants at day 0 and at day 28 after the second dose. Looking up the germline V gene yields CDR1 MNHEY and CDR2 SVGAGI. The V and J ends are trimmed by 2 bases and 7 bases, leaving 14 bases between them. Counted from cysteine to phenylalanine, this CDR3 has 15 amino acids. Of all the DNA, just the CDR3 is kept, 45 bases in frame from base 1.

Sequencing used peripheral blood, obtained 28 days after the second AZD1222 dose. The sequence came from an adult who received the AZD1222 COVID-19 vaccine. The chain employs TRBV6-5 and TRBJ2-2; TRBD2 is a possible D gene, resting on 6 matching bases. At the DNA level, the sequence is TGTGCCAGCAGTTACCCCCGGGAGTCGGGCGGGGAGCTGTTTTTT. It specifies CASSYPRESGGELFF.